The entry that follows covers one T cell receptor (beta chain) sequence. This clonotype was counted a few times. This clone's antigen is unknown. Base quality data are lacking; no much larger clone is found one base away. The sample is drawn from a study of blood T cells in healthy people across ages (dated by TCRdb to between 2014 and 2017). Some background on the complete study: Template switching captured roughly one uniquely barcoded TCR beta cDNA molecule per two T cells in model experiments. To track age-related changes in TCR beta repertoire diversity, the study relied on deep sequencing normalized with unique cDNA molecular identifiers. The donors were divided into four age groups: young (average about 16 years), middle-aged (about 39), aged (about 61) and long-lived (around 80). Donors of different ages were randomly distributed across sequencing lanes to avoid experimental bias. Two additional independent replicas of 1 million unique cDNA reads from the same blood draw were analyzed for two donors (one aged 18 to 30 and one aged 80 or older).

V is reduced by 5 bases and J by 10 bases, leaving a spacing of 15 bases between them. The CDR3 goes from the cysteine to the phenylalanine over 14 residues. The entry retains the CDR3 DNA only, 42 bases that are in frame from base 1. The germline V gene yields SGHTA for CDR1 and FQGNSA for CDR2. Broad study findings and their caveats: Observed TCR beta diversity per million T cells fell roughly linearly with age, and a significant reduction was already apparent by age roughly 41. Because profiling used bulk unsorted PBMCs, naive and antigen-experienced compartments could not be compared conclusively. Because the CMV infection status of the donors was unknown, age-related changes in expanded clonotypes may potentially have been confounded. Total diversity estimates from one million sequenced T cells were considered lower bounds and underestimates. There was a strong correlation between observed TCR beta diversity and the percentage of naive T cells measured by flow cytometry. Compared with the aged group, the long-lived group had more naive CD4+ T cells, fewer expanded clones and increased TCR diversity, a pattern suggesting age selection.

The roughly 39 donors, aged about 6 to 95 years, were systemically healthy Caucasian individuals from Russia. Each donor gave roughly 9.5 milliliters of peripheral blood, collected into EDTA-treated Vacutainer tubes. PBMCs were isolated by Ficoll-Paque density-gradient centrifugation, with at least 7 million obtained per sample. Total RNA, at least 5 micrograms per sample, was extracted from PBMCs with Trizol reagent. For every donor, flow cytometry on a PBMC aliquot measured the percentage of naive CD45RAhigh/CD27high T cells. Library preparation employed 5' RACE. Sequenced on an Illumina HiSeq 2500. A second PCR of 7 to 11 cycles was performed with a sample-barcoded 5' primer and a J-beta primer mix. Each TCR beta cDNA molecule received a unique molecular identifier from a template-switch 5' adaptor carrying 12 random nucleotides. At least 2.5 million CDR3-containing paired-end reads were obtained from each sample. All of the RNA was converted into first-strand cDNA using the Mint cDNA synthesis kit, with a TRBC-specific oligonucleotide serving as the primer. All cDNA was treated with uracil-DNA glycosylase and then went through a first 18-cycle PCR with the universal primers M1SS and BC2_uni_R. In the paper's pipeline: Each sample was normalized by randomly selecting 1 million high-quality reads, each carrying a distinct molecular identifier. Reads sharing molecular identifiers were discarded rather than binned into consensus sequences. MiTCR, with a Q25 quality threshold and the strictest error-elimination algorithm, was used for CDR3 identification, clonotype clustering and error correction. A nonparametric unseen species model with Euler transformation was used to estimate lower-bound total TCR beta diversity. TCRdb reanalyzed the raw reads on its own, using fastp at Q25 for trimming and MiXCR for clone calling, and kept in-frame beta chains. Entries that share a CDR3 protein sequence are merged under the most common genes and DNA. The V and J calls were determined by TCRdb, not by the authors. Within this sample are about 1.8 million distinct CDR3 sequences, with around half of them counted one time only. The ten largest clones add up to approximately 2.1% of the sample.

This receptor chain uses TRBV7-2 and TRBJ1-6; the D gene remains uncertain. What was sequenced was blood. This TCR derives from a woman between 35 and 50 years old in good health. The bases are TGTGCCAGCAGCGGAGAAGTGCGACCCTCACCCCTCCACTTT. This translates into CASSGEVRPSPLHF.